Listed below are T cell receptor beta chains from one sample, sequenced in a study of T-cell memory formation after mild COVID-19. TCRdb recomputed calls from the 5' RACE reads with MiXCR, one row per CDR3 protein. The sample has fewer than 35,000 distinct CDR3 sequences, roughly 16% seen once. Material for sequencing was PBMCs or a T cell subset sorted from them (not recorded which). The receptors shown here come from an adult who had mild COVID-19 (a few samples of this study predate the infection). Cell type and time point are not known. Each CDR3 is given without its conserved first and last residue.

J: TRBJ2-1; V: TRBV12-3/TRBV12-4; CDR3: ASSLGLVNEQF
J: TRBJ2-1; V: TRBV3-1; CDR3: ASSQASSIYYNEQF
J: TRBJ2-1; V: TRBV3-1; CDR3: ASSQEPQYNEQF
J: TRBJ1-1; V: TRBV9; CDR3: ASSVTGANTEAF
J: TRBJ2-7; V: TRBV27; CDR3: ASAGQASSYEQY
J: TRBJ1-2; V: TRBV6-5; CDR3: ASSYRGRKGNGYT
J: TRBJ2-5; V: TRBV11-1; CDR3: ASSQAGQKETQY
J: TRBJ2-1; V: TRBV16; CDR3: ASSPVGLAGISEQF
J: TRBJ1-2; V: TRBV12-3/TRBV12-4; CDR3: ASSPGRGATTGA
J: TRBJ2-7; V: TRBV7-2; CDR3: ASSRTPPWEQY
J: TRBJ2-3; V: TRBV10-3; CDR3: AISETAGGRDTQY
J: TRBJ2-1; V: TRBV5-5; CDR3: ASSPWEARNEQF
J: TRBJ2-7; V: TRBV10-3; CDR3: AISESLTIGQDSYEQY
J: TRBJ1-2; V: TRBV9; CDR3: ASSVGGGWTGPDGYT
J: TRBJ2-7; V: TRBV4-2; CDR3: ASSQETSGSSYEQY
J: TRBJ1-2; V: TRBV6-1; CDR3: ASSETSHRGYT
J: TRBJ1-1; V: TRBV7-2; CDR3: ASSPDRGTPEAF
J: TRBJ2-3; V: TRBV10-3; CDR3: AISEVTSGSTDTQY
J: TRBJ2-3; V: TRBV29-1; CDR3: SVVGTVQSLPDTQY
J: TRBJ1-2; V: TRBV5-1; CDR3: ASSPDRVGDGYT
J: TRBJ2-7; V: TRBV12-3/TRBV12-4; CDR3: ASSLRTGPYEQY
J: TRBJ1-2; V: TRBV10-3; CDR3: AISPTGSNYGYT
J: TRBJ2-3; V: TRBV20-1; CDR3: SARARVGTDTQY
J: TRBJ2-5; V: TRBV2; CDR3: ASTPRTELQETQY
J: TRBJ2-5; V: TRBV2; CDR3: ASNLGETQY
J: TRBJ2-3; V: TRBV30; CDR3: AWSGLAGRDTQY
J: TRBJ1-2; V: TRBV3-1; CDR3: ASSRQGDYGYT